The 27 T cell receptor beta chains in this list originate from one sample, sequenced in a study of vaccination effects on CD4 cells after COVID-19. Profiled with immunoSEQ multiplex PCR; TCRdb holds only in-frame clones, not every one. Here the sample spans more than 50,000 clones, less than 80% being singletons. Antigen-specific CD4+ T cells were expanded (with viral peptide pools) by the ViraFEST assay ahead of sequencing. Isolation of CD4+ T cells took place after around 10 days of culture. Either the mRNA-1273 or the BNT162b2 vaccine was given to participants as two doses. No antigen is known for these receptors. This material consisted of CD4+ T cells from PBMCs cultured with HCoV-OC43 spike peptides, taken after COVID-19 vaccination. Subset meaning: HCoV-OC43 spike overlapping peptide pool stimulation. Receptor source: a human donor who received a COVID-19 vaccine.

This clone has only one observation. The genes are TRBV11-1 and TRBJ2-1; 8 positions agree with TRBD1. The CDR3 sequence is 15 residues long. After removal of 1 base from V and 1 base from J, the junction contained 0 bases not matched to a gene. Germline V gene lookup returns CDR1 SGHAT and CDR2 FQDESV (reference sequence). In DNA form, the CDR3 reads TGTGCCAGCAGCTTAGGACAGGGGTCCTACAATGAGCAGTTCTTC. Translation gives CASSLGQGSYNEQFF.

V is TRBV5-8 and J is TRBJ1-1; TRBD1 matches at 7 bases. CDR1 is SGHTS and CDR2 is YDEGEE in the germline V gene. V shed 3 bases, J shed 2 bases, and the junction held 7 bases outside the gene matches. The CDR3 is 15 amino acids. The CDR3 sequence is CASSSWTGINTEAFF. In DNA, the CDR3 is TGTGCCAGCAGCTCCTGGACAGGAATAAACACTGAAGCTTTCTTT.

The rearrangement links TRBV6-1 to TRBJ1-5, with D unclear. Germline assignment: CDR1 MNHNS and CDR2 SASEGT. V lost 3 bases and J lost 2, with 8 bases in between. The CDR3 contains 14 residues. The chain's CDR3 is CASSDPSRNQPQHF. The CDR3 DNA is TGTGCCAGCAGTGACCCTAGTCGCAATCAGCCCCAGCATTTT.

This CDR3 reads CASSPEDTQYF. CDR3 DNA: TGTGCCAGCTCACCCGAAGATACGCAGTATTTT. This sequence joins TRBV18 and TRBJ2-3; D is ambiguous. Trimming cost V 3 bases and J 5 bases, with 3 bases left between them. This CDR3 comprises 11 residues. Germline V lookup: CDR1 KGHSH, CDR2 LQKENI.

This clone appeared a few times. The chain uses TRBV5-6 and TRBJ2-2, with TRBD1 matching over 9 bases. Germline CDR1 is SGHDT and CDR2 is YYEEEE. With 4 bases clipped from V and 4 bases from J, the junction kept 5 bases outside the gene matches. The CDR3 has 15 residues. The CDR3 protein is CASSGRDRATGELFF. CDR3 nucleotide sequence: TGTGCCAGCAGCGGCCGGGACAGGGCCACCGGGGAGCTGTTTTTT.

As regards this clone: Relative to the germline gene, one junction end is altered; a read error may explain this. CDR3 DNA: TGCGCCAGCAGCTCATCGGGACTAGCGGGGGGTCGGTATGTAGTCTTC. The encoded protein is CASSSSGLAGGRYVVF. The chain employs TRBV5-1 and TRBJ2-1; 15 bases fit TRBD2. The CDR3 runs 16 residues. Looked up from germline, CDR1 is SGHRS and CDR2 is YFSETQ.

Note on this clone: One end of the junction does not line up with germline, which may come from a read error. The chain joins TRBV5-8 to TRBJ1-6, with D maybe TRBD1 (5 bases). The CDR3 totals 14 residues. CDR1 and CDR2 (germline): SGHTS, YDEGEE. The CDR3 sequence is CASTLGGGNSPLHF. The CDR3 bases are TGTGCCAGCACCTTGGGGGGAGGAAATTCACCCCTCCACTTT.

The chain has TRBV5-1 and TRBJ2-5; 11 positions match TRBD1. J was trimmed by 1 base and V by 7 bases; bases with no gene match: 9. The CDR3 totals 16 residues. Germline V gene lookup returns CDR1 SGHRS and CDR2 YFSETQ. CDR3 bases: TGCGCCAGCCGGCTCGGGACAGGGGGACTCCAAGAGACCCAGTACTTC. As protein: CASRLGTGGLQETQYF.

This clone was counted between two and nine times. The rearrangement links TRBV7-2 to TRBJ1-5; possibly TRBD1 for D (5 bases). V was shortened by 3 bases and J by 5 bases, with 20 bases between the two germline ends. Germline CDR1 SGHTA, CDR2 FQGNSA. This CDR3 has 17 amino acids. CDR3 coding DNA: TGTGCCAGCAGCTTGTCCCGACAGTCAAATTGGTATCAGCCCCAGCATTTT. This gives the protein CASSLSRQSNWYQPQHF.

The chain combines TRBV19 with TRBJ1-1, with TRBD1 matching 7 bases. J lost 2 bases, V lost 6 bases, and 6 bases had no gene match. The CDR3 runs 14 residues. CDR1 and CDR2 from the germline V gene are LNHDA and SQIVND (reference sequence). CDR3 loop: CASRRGTDNTEAFF. CDR3 DNA: TGTGCCAGTAGGAGAGGGACAGACAACACTGAAGCTTTCTTT.

This clone was observed a few times. The chain combines TRBV18 with TRBJ2-3; weak D call: TRBD2 (6 bases). Trimming left V 3 bases short and J 1 base short, with 14 bases between. The CDR3 covers 16 residues. Germline assignment: CDR1 KGHSH and CDR2 LQKENI. CDR3: CASSPLGGGGTDTQYF. Here the CDR3 DNA reads TGTGCCAGCTCACCTCTAGGTGGAGGGGGCACAGATACGCAGTATTTT.

CDR3 region: CASSSGAYEQYV. The CDR3 coding sequence is TGTGCCAGCAGCTCCGGGGCCTACGAGCAGTACGTC. The chain uses TRBV11-2 and TRBJ2-7; D may be TRBD2 (5 bases). Deletions cut 4 bases from V and 2 bases from J, with 6 bases between. The CDR3 extends over 12 amino acids. Germline CDR1 is SGHAT and CDR2 is FQNNGV.

This chain uses TRBV28 with TRBJ1-1; 9 bases fit TRBD1. V dropped 8 bases and J dropped 7; count of bases not matched to a gene: 11. CDR3 length: 14 residues. Germline CDR1 reads MDHEN; CDR2 reads SYDVKM. The chain's CDR3 is CASRFRDRGIEAFF. The DNA of the CDR3 is TGTGCCAGCCGATTTAGAGACAGGGGGATTGAAGCTTTCTTT. Supplemented by reference TRBV28 and TRBJ1-1, the full variable domain reads DVKVTQSSRYLVKRTGEKVFLECVQDMDHENMFWYRQDPGLGLRLIYFSYDVKMKEKGDIPEGYSVSREKKERFSLILESASTNQTSMYLCASRFRDRGIEAFFGQGTRLTVV.

The rearrangement joins TRBV28 to TRBJ2-7; TRBD1 or TRBD2 may be the D gene (7 bases each). The germline gives CDR1 MDHEN, CDR2 SYDVKM. Trimming removed 5 bases at V and 1 base at J, with 18 bases between. The CDR3 loop spans 16 amino acids. In DNA, the CDR3 is TGTGCCAGCAGTCCCCATGGCAGGGGGGGTTCCTACGAGCAGTACGTC. Its translation is CASSPHGRGGSYEQYV.

The chain uses TRBV9 and TRBJ2-2; D remains unclear. Trimming pared 1 base from V and 2 bases from J, leaving 9 bases between. The CDR3 length is 15 residues. Germline assignment: CDR1 SGDLS and CDR2 YYNGEE. Here the CDR3 DNA reads TGTGCCAGCAGCGTATCTGGGGTCAACACCGGGGAGCTGTTTTTT. It yields the protein CASSVSGVNTGELFF.

This clone showed up just once. This likely comes from a read error, as the CDR3 has no conserved phenylalanine or tryptophan at its end. The DNA is omitted, as the CDR3 cannot be located on it reliably, and the CDR3 follows TCRdb's listing. This chain links TRBV24-1 with TRBJ1-1. In germline, CDR1 is KGHDR, CDR2 SFDVKD. The CDR3 totals 14 residues, both ends included. This CDR3 is CATSDQRWGTAVPG.

A few counts support this clone. The chain employs TRBV6-6 and TRBJ2-7; perhaps D is TRBD1 or TRBD2 (5 bases each). The CDR3 contains 16 residues. CDR1 and CDR2 from the germline V gene are MNHNY and SVGAGI (reference sequence). Trimming pared 2 bases from V and 1 base from J, leaving 15 bases between. CDR3 amino acids: CASSYGGRTASYEQYV. In DNA form, the CDR3 reads TGTGCCAGCAGTTACGGGGGTAGGACGGCGTCCTACGAGCAGTACGTC.

The gene calls are TRBV12-3 or TRBV12-4 and TRBJ1-1, with TRBD1 matching over 8 bases. The V and J ends lost 4 bases and 4 bases, in that order; junction bases with no gene match: 2. CDR3 length: 13 amino acids. As DNA, the CDR3 is TGTGCCAGCAGTTCAGGGGGCGTCACTGAAGCTTTCTTT. As protein: CASSSGGVTEAFF.

J is TRBJ2-7 and V is TRBV10-3; 10 nucleotides agree with TRBD1. Trimming took 4 bases from V and 2 from J; bases not matched to a gene: 2. This CDR3 has 14 amino acids. Looked up from germline, CDR1 is ENHRY and CDR2 is SYGVKD. The CDR3 here is CAISGGQGTYEQYV. The CDR3 coding sequence is TGTGCCATCAGTGGGGGACAGGGGACCTACGAGCAGTACGTC.

V is TRBV6-5 and J is TRBJ1-6; D call uncertain. Trimming took off 2 bases at V and 0 bases at J, with 5 bases between the two ends. The CDR3 has 15 amino acids. Per germline, CDR1 MNHEY and CDR2 SVGAGI. The CDR3 is CASSYDRSYNSPLHF. The CDR3 DNA follows: TGTGCCAGCAGTTACGATCGCTCCTATAATTCACCCCTCCACTTT.

The gene calls are TRBV29-1 and TRBJ2-2, with 13 bases that match TRBD2. The germline CDR1 and CDR2 sequences are SQVTM and ANQGSEA. There are 14 residues in the CDR3. V lost 7 bases to trimming and J lost 5 bases; unmatched junction nucleotides: 4. CDR3 residues: CSAETSGGTGELFF. CDR3 bases: TGCAGCGCTGAGACTAGCGGGGGGACCGGGGAGCTGTTTTTT.

This clone has just a few counts. The chain has TRBV2 and TRBJ2-2; TRBD2 is a possible D gene (6 bases). From germline, CDR1 is SNHLY and CDR2 FYNNEI. The V gene lost 9 bases and the J gene lost 0 bases, with 17 bases spanning the gap. The CDR3 has 16 residues. The CDR3 DNA reads TGTGCCAGGGGGGGTGCTACCCTCGCGAACACCGGGGAGCTGTTTTTT. This translates into CARGGATLANTGELFF.

This clone was detected a few times. The J gene is TRBJ2-7, the V gene TRBV10-1; TRBD1 agrees at 8 bases. In germline, CDR1 is WNHNN, CDR2 SYGVQD (reference sequence). V lost 8 bases, J lost 7 bases, and 10 bases stayed unmatched. The CDR3 length is 13 residues. The CDR3 protein is CASSRRQGIEQYV. Written as DNA, the CDR3 is TGCGCCAGCTCGAGGAGACAGGGGATTGAGCAGTACGTC.

The genes are TRBV9 and TRBJ2-3; D gene ambiguous. CDR1 and CDR2 from the germline V gene are SGDLS and YYNGEE. The CDR3 is 13 amino acids. Trimming cost V 4 bases and J 5 bases, with 11 bases left between them. The CDR3 loop reads CASSRALVDTQYF. The CDR3 nucleotides read TGTGCCAGCAGCCGGGCACTCGTAGATACGCAGTATTTT.

This chain uses TRBV9 with TRBJ2-3; D may correspond to TRBD1 or TRBD2 (6 bases each). The CDR3 length is 14 residues. Per the germline V gene, CDR1 is SGDLS and CDR2 is YYNGEE. V was pared by 2 bases and J by 4 bases, with 11 bases between. CDR3 sequence: CASSVLGGADTQYF. The CDR3 nucleotides are TGTGCCAGCAGCGTCTTGGGGGGCGCAGATACGCAGTATTTT.

This chain joins TRBV28 and TRBJ2-5; TRBD2 agrees at 12 bases. From germline, CDR1 is MDHEN and CDR2 SYDVKM. This CDR3 is 15 amino acids long. The junction had 7 bases not matched to a gene; V was cut back by 6 bases and J by 5 bases. The CDR3 bases are TGTGCCAGCAGCCCTGGGACTAGCGGGCCGGAGACCCAGTACTTC. It translates to CASSPGTSGPETQYF.

The genes are TRBV9 and TRBJ1-6; 7 nucleotides agree with TRBD1. This CDR3 has 16 residues. Per the germline V gene, CDR1 is SGDLS and CDR2 is YYNGEE. Trimming at V came to 2 bases and at J to 7 bases, leaving 9 bases not matched to a gene. CDR3 bases: TGTGCCAGCAGCGTCCTCGACGGGACAGTGAATTCACCCCTCCACTTT. Amino acids: CASSVLDGTVNSPLHF.